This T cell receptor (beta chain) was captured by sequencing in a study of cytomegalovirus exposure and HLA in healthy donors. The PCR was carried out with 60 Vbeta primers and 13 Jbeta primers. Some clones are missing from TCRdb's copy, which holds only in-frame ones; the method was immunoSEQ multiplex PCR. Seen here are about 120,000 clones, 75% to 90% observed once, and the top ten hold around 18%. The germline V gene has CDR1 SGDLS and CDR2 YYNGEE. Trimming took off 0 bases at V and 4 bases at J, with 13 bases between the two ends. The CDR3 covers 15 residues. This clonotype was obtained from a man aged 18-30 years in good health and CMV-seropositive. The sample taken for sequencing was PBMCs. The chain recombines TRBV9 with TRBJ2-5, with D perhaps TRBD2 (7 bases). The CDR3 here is CASSVAGGSLETQYF. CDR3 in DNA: TGTGCCAGCAGCGTAGCGGGGGGCAGTTTAGAGACCCAGTACTTC.